This T cell receptor (beta chain) was captured by sequencing in a study of blood T cell repertoires in COVID-19. About the study: Samples representing acute and convalescent COVID-19 were sourced from the United States, Italy and Spain. From T cells, B-cell-depleted T cells, or PBMCs came the material, which was cDNA or gDNA.

This CDR3 comprises 15 residues. In germline, CDR1 is ENHRY, CDR2 SYGVKD. V gave up 0 bases and J gave up 2 bases, with 10 bases separating them. As handled by the study authors: By means of reference gene primer amplification, nucleated cell counts were estimated. Clones were read by immunoSEQ multiplex PCR, and TCRdb kept only the in-frame ones, dropping some. D and trimming come from the DNA, and the V and J calls and clone size come from that table. The sample lists 150,000 to 200,000 clones; approximately 90% were seen once. The TCR was taken from a man in his fifties or sixties with active or convalescent COVID-19. Specimen: peripheral blood. The chain employs TRBV10-3 and TRBJ1-1, with D unresolved. CDR3 sequence reads: CAISESGEANTEAFF. CDR3 bases: TGTGCCATCAGTGAGTCAGGTGAGGCAAACACTGAAGCTTTCTTT.